Below are 11 T cell receptor beta chains sequenced from a single sample in a study of tumour-infiltrating T cells in Burkitt lymphoma. Sequenced by immunoSEQ multiplex PCR; TCRdb stores in-frame clones only, minus some. The repertoire has roughly 15,000 clones, 25% to 35% of them found once; the top ten carry 6.2%. The sequencing sample was made of tumor tissue. Receptors originate from a human donor with diffuse large B-cell lymphoma.

This clone was observed a few times. This sequence joins TRBV28 and TRBJ1-1; the D gene is possibly TRBD1 (5 bases). Trimming cost V 4 bases and J 3 bases, with 9 bases left between them. Germline V lookup: CDR1 MDHEN, CDR2 SYDVKM. This CDR3 spans 13 amino acids. The CDR3 protein is CASSWGFYTEAFF. CDR3 nucleotide sequence: TGTGCCAGCAGTTGGGGGTTCTACACTGAAGCTTTCTTT.

The chain employs TRBV30 and TRBJ2-1; D possibly corresponds to TRBD1 (5 bases). Germline V lookup: CDR1 GTSNPN, CDR2 SVGIG (reference sequence). The length of the CDR3 is 15 residues. Trimming took 0 bases from V and 0 from J, leaving 9 bases between them. CDR3 amino acids: CAWSVGQGSYNEQFF. The CDR3 DNA is TGTGCCTGGAGTGTGGGGCAAGGCTCCTACAATGAGCAGTTCTTC.

This chain joins TRBV6-6 and TRBJ1-2; unclear D gene. The CDR3 is 14 residues long. Germline V lookup: CDR1 MNHNY, CDR2 SVGAGI (reference sequence). Trimming shortened V by 2 bases and J by 2 bases, and 9 bases separated the two germline ends. CDR3 DNA sequence: TGTGCCAGCAGTTACGCCGTCAAAAACTATGGCTACACCTTC. This sequence encodes CASSYAVKNYGYTF.

The V and J genes are TRBV5-6 and TRBJ1-3; no firm D call. The CDR3 totals 14 residues. V lost 1 base and J lost 4, with 9 bases in between. Germline CDR1 is SGHDT and CDR2 is YYEEEE. Here the CDR3 DNA reads TGTGCCAGCAGCTTGAACGGGCACGGAAACACCATATATTTT. It encodes CASSLNGHGNTIYF.

The chain carries TRBV2 and TRBJ2-2; 10 positions match TRBD2. The V and J ends lost 8 bases and 0 bases, in that order; junction bases with no gene match: 3. Germline V gene lookup returns CDR1 SNHLY and CDR2 FYNNEI. The CDR3 totals 15 residues. The CDR3 nucleotides are TGTGCCAGCGAGGGACTAGCGTCGAACACCGGGGAGCTGTTTTTT. Translation: CASEGLASNTGELFF.

The chain joins TRBV4-1 to TRBJ2-6; D remains ambiguous. Trimming shortened V by 4 bases and J by 2 bases, and 3 bases separated the two germline ends. Germline V CDR1 and CDR2: MGHRA, YSYEKL. The CDR3 consists of 13 residues. This chain's CDR3 is CASSLAGANVLTF. Here the CDR3 DNA reads TGCGCCAGCAGCCTAGCTGGGGCCAACGTCCTGACTTTC.

The chain links TRBV6-6 to TRBJ1-3; weak D call: TRBD1 (6 bases). Trimming stripped 5 bases from V and 0 bases from J, with 14 bases between. The CDR3 length is 16 residues. Germline V gene lookup returns CDR1 MNHNY and CDR2 SVGAGI (reference sequence). The CDR3 DNA reads TGTGCCAGCAGTCAGCCGGGACAAAACTCTGGAAACACCATATATTTT. Translated, it gives CASSQPGQNSGNTIYF.

The chain carries TRBV19 and TRBJ2-1, with D possibly being TRBD2 (6 bases). Germline V gives CDR1 LNHDA, CDR2 SQIVND (reference sequence). The CDR3 length is 14 residues. The V and J ends lost 3 bases and 0 bases respectively, with 6 bases between them. The CDR3 region is CASSIGSSYNEQFF. CDR3 nucleotides: TGTGCCAGTAGTATCGGGAGCTCCTACAATGAGCAGTTCTTC.

The V and J genes are TRBV29-1 and TRBJ2-7; D gene uncertain. The length of the CDR3 is 10 residues. Trimming shortened V by 6 bases and J by 7 bases, and 10 bases separated the two germline ends. Germline assignment: CDR1 SQVTM and CDR2 ANQGSEA. The CDR3 bases are TGCAGCGTGGTAGACACGGAGCAGTACTTC. Translated: CSVVDTEQYF.

This clone was seen a handful of times. The DNA for the CDR3 is TGCGCCAGCAGTCCTACCAGCGGGGGAGGCGGGGAGCTGTTTTTT. It translates to CASSPTSGGGGELFF. The chain couples TRBV5-1 to TRBJ2-2; 8 bases fit TRBD2. There are 15 residues in the CDR3. The trim removed 5 bases at V and 7 bases at J, leaving 10 bases unmatched. Germline V gene sequence: CDR1 SGHRS, CDR2 YFSETQ.

By frequency in the sample, this clone is medium-sized (0.01 to 0.1%). V is TRBV27 and J is TRBJ2-1; 8 bases match TRBD2. Germline V gives CDR1 MNHEY, CDR2 SMNVEV (reference sequence). The trim removed 3 bases at V and 6 bases at J, leaving 7 bases unmatched. This CDR3 contains 15 residues. The CDR3 loop reads CASSFLGLARNEQFF. CDR3 DNA sequence: TGTGCCAGCAGTTTCCTAGGACTAGCTCGCAATGAGCAGTTCTTC.